The sequence of this TCR beta chain was determined in a study of CD8+ T cells in alopecia areata. Whole-study context: Severity in treated patients was scored by percentage of scalp area affected. The study, taken as a whole, reports: Compared with normal scalp, lesional scalp had higher clonality and more expanded CD8+ clones.

Documented treatment: oral pan-JAK inhibitor, 5-10 mg twice daily. The CDR3 is 13 residues long. The ends were cut back, 3 bases at V and 4 bases at J, with 9 bases in the middle. Germline CDR1 and CDR2: SQVTM and ANQGSEA. As for this clone: Its specificity is not known.

RNA extraction and reverse transcription yielded cDNA as sequencing template. Method: immunoSEQ multiplex PCR; TCRdb's copy keeps in-frame clones and lacks some. The sample lists about 74,000 clones, around 29% occurring once. The receptor's source is a human donor with alopecia areata. The material was CD8+ T cells sorted from blood, obtained at week 4, from a patient treated with tofacitinib. The chain couples TRBV29-1 to TRBJ2-2; D is perhaps TRBD2 (5 bases). CDR3 DNA sequence: TGCAGCGTTGACGAGGGAGTCACCGGGGAGCTGTTTTTT. Translated: CSVDEGVTGELFF.